This TCR beta chain was retrieved from a study of T cell responses to AZD1222 COVID-19 vaccine. In the study overall: Timing groups of about 4 and about 12 weeks for second doses were pooled.

Regarding this clone: The target antigen is unknown.

Study results and caveats: Dominant CD4 TCR responses targeted spike regions 160-218 and 743-854. Variant regions that are unmutated are reportedly the target of nearly half of spike-specific TCRs. Spike-specific TCR breadth and depth were elevated following two AZD1222 doses.

Assay used: immunoSEQ multiplex PCR; TCRdb lists only in-frame clones, some missing. In the table there are tens of thousands of clones, approximately 81% of which are singletons. Trimming removed 5 bases from V and 9 bases from J, with 13 bases in between. The CDR3 spans 13 residues. Germline V gives CDR1 SEHNR, CDR2 FQNEAQ (reference sequence). Source: peripheral blood, taken on day 0 of AZD1222 vaccination. This clonotype originated in an adult in good health. This chain connects TRBV7-9 to TRBJ2-2; no clear D gene. The CDR3 region has the DNA TGTGCCAGCAGCCAACGAGGAAAGCGGGAGCTGTTTTTT. Protein product: CASSQRGKRELFF.